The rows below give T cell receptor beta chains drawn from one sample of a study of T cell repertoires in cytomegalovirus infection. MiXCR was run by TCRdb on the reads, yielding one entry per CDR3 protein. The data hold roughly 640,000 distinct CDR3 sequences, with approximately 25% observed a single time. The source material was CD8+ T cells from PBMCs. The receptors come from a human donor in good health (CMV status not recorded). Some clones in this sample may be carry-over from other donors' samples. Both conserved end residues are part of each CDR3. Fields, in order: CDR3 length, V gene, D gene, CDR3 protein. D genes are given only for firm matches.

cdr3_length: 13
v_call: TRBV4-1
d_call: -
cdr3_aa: CASSQIAPDTQYF

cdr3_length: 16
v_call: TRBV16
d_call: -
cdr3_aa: CASSPHHSSGWYDYTF

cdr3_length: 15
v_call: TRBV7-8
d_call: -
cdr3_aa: CASSFPGSNPYEQYF

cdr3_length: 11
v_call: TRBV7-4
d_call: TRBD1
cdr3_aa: CATDRDNEQFF

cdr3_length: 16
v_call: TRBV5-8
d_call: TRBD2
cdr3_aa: CASSPGLADFTDTQYF

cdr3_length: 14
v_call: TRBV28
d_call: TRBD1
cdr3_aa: CASSFLGQGYEQYF

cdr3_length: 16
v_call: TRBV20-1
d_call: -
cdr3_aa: CSARDPQGRDNQPQHF

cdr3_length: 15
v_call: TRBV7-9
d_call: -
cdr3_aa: CASSSDSHRVYGYTF

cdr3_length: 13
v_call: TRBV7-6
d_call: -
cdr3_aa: CDSTLGGGTEAFF

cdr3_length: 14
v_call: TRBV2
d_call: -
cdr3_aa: CASSVAGANEKLFF

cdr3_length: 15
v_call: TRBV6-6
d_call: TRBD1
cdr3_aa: CASEGQGRGYTEAFF